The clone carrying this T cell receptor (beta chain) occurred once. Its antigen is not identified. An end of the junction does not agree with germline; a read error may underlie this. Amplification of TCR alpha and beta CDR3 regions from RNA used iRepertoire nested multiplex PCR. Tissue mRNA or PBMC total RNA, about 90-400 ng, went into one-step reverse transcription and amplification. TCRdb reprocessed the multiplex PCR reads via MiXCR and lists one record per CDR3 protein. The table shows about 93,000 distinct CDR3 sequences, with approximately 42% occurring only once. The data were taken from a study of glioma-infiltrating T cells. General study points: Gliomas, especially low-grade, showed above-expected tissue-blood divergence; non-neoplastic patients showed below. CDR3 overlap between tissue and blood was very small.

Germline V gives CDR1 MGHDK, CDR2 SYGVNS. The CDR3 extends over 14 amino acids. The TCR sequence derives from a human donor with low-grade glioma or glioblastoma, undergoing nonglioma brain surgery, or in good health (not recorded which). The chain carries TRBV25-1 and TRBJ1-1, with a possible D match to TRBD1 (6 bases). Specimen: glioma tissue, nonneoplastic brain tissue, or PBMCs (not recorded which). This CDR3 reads CASREQGGGTEASF. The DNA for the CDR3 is TGTGCCAGCAGGGAACAGGGCGGTGGGACTGAAGCTTCCTTT.